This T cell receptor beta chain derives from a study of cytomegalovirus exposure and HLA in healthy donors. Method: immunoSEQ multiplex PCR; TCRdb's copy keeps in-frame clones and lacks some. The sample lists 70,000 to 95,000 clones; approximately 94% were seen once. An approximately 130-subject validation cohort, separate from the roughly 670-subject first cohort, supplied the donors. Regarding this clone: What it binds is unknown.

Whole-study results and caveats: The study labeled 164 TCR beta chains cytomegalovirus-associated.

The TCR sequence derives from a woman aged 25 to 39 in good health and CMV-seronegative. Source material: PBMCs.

CDR3 nucleotides: TGTGCCTGGAGTGTACCCGGGACAGGGGGCGGTCAGCCCCAGCATTTT. It specifies CAWSVPGTGGGQPQHF. V and J are TRBV30 and TRBJ1-5, with 12 bases matching TRBD1. The V segment lost 0 bases and the J segment 6 bases; nucleotides outside the gene matches: 6. Germline values: CDR1 GTSNPN, CDR2 SVGIG (reference sequence). The CDR3 sequence is 16 residues long.